Given below is one T cell receptor beta chain in context. Its antigen is unidentified. These data belong to a study of T cells expressing NK-cell markers. Across the whole study: Seven donors tested HCMV-seropositive and one tested seronegative among the eight sequenced.

The germline V gene has CDR1 LNHDA and CDR2 SQIVND (reference sequence). This CDR3 has 18 amino acids. Broader study findings: These same clonotypes (in several donors) also led the CD3+CD56-NKG2C+ fraction.

The TCR beta cDNA came from 5'RACE template switching with UMIs. No DNA is given; TCRdb re-called the 5' RACE reads and lists each CDR3 protein once. This sample contains about 260,000 distinct CDR3 sequences. This sequence joins TRBV19 and TRBJ2-3; TCRdb calls TRBD1, which cannot be checked without DNA. This receptor was taken from a woman aged 18-69 years in good health. Sequencing was performed on blood T cells: a sorted CD56 or NKG2C T cell subset, CD4+ or CD8+ T cells, or bulk PBMC T cells (not recorded which). The chain's CDR3 is CASSIIRAGALSTDTQYF.